Described below is a single T cell receptor beta chain sequence and its context. Its antigen is not known. This specimen belongs to a study of vaccination and CD4 T cells after COVID-19. Study background: Spike peptides, overlapping and drawn from SARS-CoV-2, HCoV-NL63, HCoV-OC43 and HCoV-229E, were used to stimulate cells.

Cultured CD4+ T cells had their DNA profiled by the Oncomine TCR Beta short-read assay. Genomic DNA extraction was carried out from cultured CD4+ T cells. One entry per CDR3 protein, called by TCRdb with MiXCR from the PCR reads. This table holds about 18,000 distinct CDR3 sequences, roughly 52% found once. Treatment denoted: 10-day PBMC culture with coronavirus spike peptide pools or control peptides (ViraFEST assay). Expanded clonotypes were found by TCR sequencing after peptide-pool stimulation (ViraFEST). Every positive PCR date fell between March and December 2020, earlier than the US Alpha, Beta and Delta variants. With 3 bases removed from V and 9 bases from J, the gap between germline ends came to 9 bases. This CDR3 spans 13 amino acids.

Sequences were obtained from CD4+ T cells from blood, cultured in vitro. The clonotype originates from a human donor who had recovered from COVID-19. This chain joins TRBV12-3 or TRBV12-4 and TRBJ1-6, with unresolved D. The CDR3 coding sequence is TGTGCCAGCAGTTTGGGCGGACTTTCACCCCTCCACTTT. Translated, it gives CASSLGGLSPLHF.